This note documents a single T cell receptor (beta chain) sequence. The target antigen is unknown. Vbeta (60) and Jbeta (13) primers were used in the PCR. Here immunoSEQ multiplex PCR was the method, and the copy in TCRdb shows in-frame clones only, minus some. There are over 200,000 clones in the sample; roughly 82% occur only once, and over 5% lies in the top ten. These data come from a study of cytomegalovirus exposure and HLA in healthy donors. Study results and caveats: Some public TCRs appeared in many individuals, while most sequences were rare.

The junction had 8 bases not matched to a gene; V was cut back by 1 base and J by 5 bases. CDR1 SEHNR and CDR2 FQNEAQ come from the germline V gene (reference sequence). The CDR3 spans 15 residues. The rearrangement joins TRBV7-9 to TRBJ2-7, with TRBD2 identical over 7 bases. The sequenced sample consisted of PBMCs. The receptor's source is a woman aged 40 to 49 in good health and CMV-seropositive. The CDR3 DNA reads TGTGCCAGCAGCTTAGTCGGAAGCGGGAAGGACGAGCAGTACTTC. Protein product: CASSLVGSGKDEQYF. Supplemented by reference TRBV7-9 and TRBJ2-7, the full variable domain reads DTGVSQNPRHKITKRGQNVTFRCDPISEHNRLYWYRQTLGQGPEFLTYFQNEAQLEKSRLLSDRFSAERPKGSFSTLEIQRTEQGDSAMYLCASSLVGSGKDEQYFGPGTRLTVT.